Presented here are 32 T cell receptor beta chains from one specimen sequenced in a study of OX40 agonist ivuxolimab in advanced cancers. The library was built by means of the immunoSEQ multiplex PCR assay. In TCRdb, the immuneACCESS table is reduced to in-frame sequences with V and J assigned. These tables do not hold every clone; where another copy was compared, an unresolved V gene accounts for under half, and the others remain unexplained. This sample has 90,000 or so clones in its table, and 89% of those were observed once. 0.3% to 0.4% of the sample is taken by the ten largest. This specimen was CD4+ or CD8+ T cells sorted from blood, taken in a trial of the OX40 agonist ivuxolimab. The source is an adult with an advanced solid tumor such as melanoma, head and neck, liver or kidney cancer.

This clone was seen just once. CDR3 in DNA: TGTGCCAGCACACAGGGGGCGAACACTGAAGCTTTCTTT. Amino acid sequence: CASTQGANTEAFF. The chain links TRBV28 to TRBJ1-1; 9 bases agree with TRBD1. Germline V gene sequence: CDR1 MDHEN, CDR2 SYDVKM. Trimming took 7 bases from V and 1 from J; bases not matched to a gene: 1. The CDR3 runs to 13 residues.

This chain connects TRBV6-6 to TRBJ1-4; a possible D gene is TRBD1 (6 bases). V gave up 0 bases and J gave up 8 bases, with 16 bases separating them. CDR3 size: 16 residues. Germline V gene data show CDR1 as MNHNY and CDR2 as SVGAGI (reference sequence). CDR3 region: CASSYSRPGAGEKLFF. CDR3 nucleotides: TGTGCCAGCAGTTACTCGAGACCAGGGGCAGGGGAAAAACTGTTTTTT.

The gene calls are TRBV7-9 and TRBJ1-1, with D possibly being TRBD1 (6 bases). Trimming left V 4 bases short and J 1 base short, with 10 bases between. The CDR3 is made up of 14 amino acids. Per germline, CDR1 SEHNR and CDR2 FQNEAQ (reference sequence). The CDR3 loop reads CASSSQGGNTEAFF. As DNA, the CDR3 is TGTGCCAGCAGCTCACAGGGAGGGAACACTGAAGCTTTCTTT.

The chain recombines TRBV6-5 with TRBJ2-5; D is possibly TRBD1 (6 bases). Per the germline V gene, CDR1 is MNHEY and CDR2 is SVGAGI. The CDR3 contains 13 residues. Trimming took 5 bases from V and 6 from J, leaving 13 bases between them. Written as DNA, the CDR3 is TGTGCCAGCAGTACCGACAGGCTCAAGACCCAGTACTTC. Protein: CASSTDRLKTQYF.

This clone was detected once. The chain is built from TRBV9 and TRBJ2-3; TRBD2 is a possible D gene (6 bases). The germline V gene encodes CDR1 SGDLS and CDR2 YYNGEE. With 3 bases removed from V and 0 bases from J, the gap between germline ends came to 14 bases. The CDR3 sequence is 16 residues long. CDR3 sequence (DNA): TGTGCCAGCAGCGCGGGACTCGGCCTAAGCACAGATACGCAGTATTTT. Translation gives CASSAGLGLSTDTQYF. Full variable domain (remainder filled in from reference TRBV9 and TRBJ2-3): DSGVTQTPKHLITATGQRVTLRCSPRSGDLSVYWYQQSLDQGLQFLIQYYNGEERAKGNILERFSAQQFPDLHSELNLSSLELGDSALYFCASSAGLGLSTDTQYFGPGTRLTVL.

This sequence joins TRBV6-5 and TRBJ1-1; 8 positions match TRBD1. V lost 6 bases to trimming and J lost 4 bases; unmatched junction nucleotides: 7. The CDR3 loop spans 14 amino acids. Germline V CDR1 and CDR2: MNHEY, SVGAGI. The chain's CDR3 is CASSWDRPGTEAFF. The CDR3 region has the DNA TGTGCCAGCAGCTGGGACAGGCCGGGCACTGAAGCTTTCTTT.

This chain connects TRBV27 to TRBJ1-1, with D hard to call. Germline CDR1 is MNHEY and CDR2 is SMNVEV (reference sequence). V gave up 2 bases and J gave up 1 base, with 14 bases separating them. The CDR3 length is 16 residues. CDR3 nucleotide sequence: TGTGCCAGCAGTTTAGGGAGATCAATACCGAACACTGAAGCTTTCTTT. This codes for CASSLGRSIPNTEAFF.

V gene TRBV29-1 combines with J gene TRBJ2-1; 9 bases align to TRBD1. The CDR3 totals 15 residues. CDR1 is SQVTM, CDR2 ANQGSEA, per germline. J was trimmed by 0 bases and V by 7 bases; bases with no gene match: 7. CDR3 in DNA: TGCAGCGCTAACCTGGGACAGGGCTCCTACAATGAGCAGTTCTTC. Amino acid sequence: CSANLGQGSYNEQFF.

V is TRBV7-9 and J is TRBJ1-2, with unresolved D. Trimming pared 2 bases from V and 4 bases from J, leaving 8 bases between. The CDR3 runs to 13 residues. Germline V gives CDR1 SEHNR, CDR2 FQNEAQ (reference sequence). The chain's CDR3 is CASSLSLPYGYTF. The CDR3 coding sequence is TGTGCCAGCAGCTTAAGTTTGCCCTATGGCTACACCTTC.

This sequence joins TRBV5-4 and TRBJ1-2; D is undetermined. CDR1 and CDR2 (germline): SGHNT, YYREEE (reference sequence). The CDR3 has 18 residues. V was trimmed by 6 bases and J by 0 bases, leaving 24 bases between them. In DNA form, the CDR3 reads TGTGCCAGCACCCCCCATCCCGGACGCGGAGATACTAACTATGGCTACACCTTC. Protein product: CASTPHPGRGDTNYGYTF.

The V gene is TRBV28, the J gene TRBJ2-1, with TRBD2 matching 7 bases. Germline V gene sequence: CDR1 MDHEN, CDR2 SYDVKM. CDR3 length equals 12 residues. The J segment lost 16 bases and the V segment lost 7 bases, leaving 13 bases of the junction unmatched. CDR3 sequence reads: CASIPPSGIQFF. The DNA for the CDR3 is TGTGCCAGCATCCCCCCCAGCGGGATTCAATTCTTC. Filled out from reference TRBV28 and TRBJ2-1, the complete variable domain reads DVKVTQSSRYLVKRTGEKVFLECVQDMDHENMFWYRQDPGLGLRLIYFSYDVKMKEKGDIPEGYSVSREKKERFSLILESASTNQTSMYLCASIPPSGIQFFGPGTRLTVL.

The chain recombines TRBV5-6 with TRBJ2-7; TRBD1 aligns across 10 bases. The germline V gene encodes CDR1 SGHDT and CDR2 YYEEEE. Trimming cost V 4 bases and J 6 bases; bases outside gene matches: 7. The CDR3 extends over 14 amino acids. CDR3 loop: CASSLTGTGAEQYF. The DNA of the CDR3 is TGTGCCAGCAGCCTAACCGGGACAGGGGCCGAGCAGTACTTC.

The CDR3 DNA reads TGTGCCAGCAGCCCAAGGGTGGGCCAGCCCCAGCATTTT. This codes for CASSPRVGQPQHF. The chain combines TRBV6-6 with TRBJ1-5; D remains ambiguous. Deletions cut 6 bases from V and 7 bases from J, with 13 bases between. In germline, CDR1 is MNHNY, CDR2 SVGAGI (reference sequence). The CDR3 contains 13 residues.

This chain connects TRBV6-5 to TRBJ2-3; D unclear. CDR1 and CDR2 (germline): MNHEY, SVGAGI. V lost 0 bases, J lost 0 bases, and 10 bases lay in between. CDR3 length: 16 amino acids. Written as DNA, the CDR3 is TGTGCCAGCAGTTACTCGACCGGCATAAGCACAGATACGCAGTATTTT. Translated: CASSYSTGISTDTQYF.

V gene TRBV15 combines with J gene TRBJ2-7; D gene ambiguous. The CDR3 has 13 amino acids. Trimming removed 0 bases at V and 3 bases at J, with 6 bases between. Germline lookup yields CDR1 LNHNV and CDR2 YYDKDF (reference sequence). The CDR3 spells CATSRDGRYEQYF. In nucleotides, the CDR3 is TGTGCCACCAGCAGAGATGGGCGCTACGAGCAGTACTTC.

V is TRBV19 and J is TRBJ1-5; perhaps TRBD1 as D (5 bases). The CDR3 is 13 residues long. V lost 3 bases, J lost 4 bases, and 7 bases lay in between. Germline CDR1 is LNHDA and CDR2 is SQIVND (reference sequence). The CDR3 protein is CASSIHRNQPQHF. In DNA, the CDR3 is TGTGCCAGTAGTATTCACAGGAATCAGCCCCAGCATTTT.

The chain links TRBV7-2 to TRBJ2-7, with TRBD2 matching over 9 bases. Germline CDR1 reads SGHTA; CDR2 reads FQGNSA. V dropped 1 base and J dropped 1; count of bases not matched to a gene: 8. The CDR3 extends over 17 amino acids. This chain's CDR3 is CASSLGLAGFKSYEQYF. In DNA form, the CDR3 reads TGTGCCAGCAGCTTAGGGCTAGCGGGATTTAAGTCCTACGAGCAGTACTTC.

This rearrangement joins TRBV5-1 to TRBJ1-1; 7 bases align to TRBD1. Germline CDR1 and CDR2: SGHRS and YFSETQ. J was trimmed by 5 bases and V by 3 bases; bases with no gene match: 10. The CDR3 runs to 15 residues. The CDR3 DNA reads TGCGCCAGCAGCTCAAGGACAGGAGGAGAAACTGAAGCTTTCTTT. Its translation is CASSSRTGGETEAFF.

This rearrangement joins TRBV19 to TRBJ2-1; D ambiguous. This CDR3 has 15 residues. With 5 bases removed from V and 7 bases from J, the gap between germline ends came to 18 bases. In germline, CDR1 is LNHDA, CDR2 SQIVND (reference sequence). The CDR3 DNA is TGTGCCAGTAGTGCGGTAGGGCTCCCACCGAATGAGCAGTTCTTC. It yields the protein CASSAVGLPPNEQFF.

This clone is a singleton in its sample. CDR3 region: CASRRGGVGEKLFF. The CDR3 nucleotides are TGTGCCAGCAGGCGCGGAGGGGTGGGTGAAAAACTGTTTTTT. The chain recombines TRBV6-1 with TRBJ1-4; D is possibly TRBD1 (5 bases). With 6 bases removed from V and 7 bases from J, the gap between germline ends came to 15 bases. Germline values: CDR1 MNHNS, CDR2 SASEGT. The CDR3 runs to 14 residues.

The chain couples TRBV28 to TRBJ1-1; D call uncertain. This CDR3 contains 12 residues. Trimming shortened V by 1 base and J by 7 bases, and 7 bases separated the two germline ends. Germline lookup yields CDR1 MDHEN and CDR2 SYDVKM. The CDR3 region has the DNA TGTGCCAGCAGTTTATCACTAGTTGAAGCTTTCTTT. Translating gives CASSLSLVEAFF.

CDR3 loop: CASSSTGGGDYGYTF. CDR3 bases: TGCGCCAGCAGCTCAACAGGGGGCGGTGACTATGGCTACACCTTC. The gene calls are TRBV5-1 and TRBJ1-2; 9 bases are shared with TRBD1. CDR1 is SGHRS, CDR2 YFSETQ, per germline. V shed 3 bases and J 3 bases; nucleotides not matched to a gene: 6. The length of the CDR3 is 15 residues.

The rearrangement links TRBV19 to TRBJ2-1; D not resolved. The V end was cut by 3 bases, the J end by 7 bases, with 10 bases between. The CDR3 loop spans 13 amino acids. Germline values: CDR1 LNHDA, CDR2 SQIVND (reference sequence). CDR3 coding DNA: TGTGCCAGTAGTATTGTTTCCTCGAATGAGCAGTTCTTC. This encodes CASSIVSSNEQFF. Full variable domain (rest looked up from reference TRBV19 and TRBJ2-1): DGGITQSPKYLFRKEGQNVTLSCEQNLNHDAMYWYRQDPGQGLRLIYYSQIVNDFQKGDIAEGYSVSREKKESFPLTVTSAQKNPTAFYLCASSIVSSNEQFFGPGTRLTVL.

DNA of the CDR3: TGTGCCAGCAGTTCAGCGGATGCTACCGGGGAGCTGTTTTTT. Translation: CASSSADATGELFF. The J gene is TRBJ2-2, the V gene TRBV27; tentatively, D is TRBD2 (5 bases). Germline assignment: CDR1 MNHEY and CDR2 SMNVEV (reference sequence). Trimming took off 4 bases at V and 5 bases at J, with 11 bases between the two ends. This CDR3 comprises 14 residues.

The chain links TRBV10-3 to TRBJ2-1; D might be TRBD1 (6 bases). Germline CDR1 ENHRY, CDR2 SYGVKD. V dropped 4 bases and J dropped 1 base, with 8 bases sitting between them. The CDR3 has 14 residues. CDR3 coding DNA: TGTGCCATCAGTGGGGACACATCCTACAATGAGCAGTTCTTC. Its translation is CAISGDTSYNEQFF.

This clone was seen more than once but under ten times. This chain uses TRBV9 with TRBJ2-4; D is ambiguous. V was trimmed by 0 bases and J by 8 bases, leaving 12 bases between them. The CDR3 has 14 amino acids. From germline, CDR1 is SGDLS and CDR2 YYNGEE. CDR3 amino acids: CASSVEGGGDIQYF. The CDR3 DNA is TGTGCCAGCAGCGTAGAAGGCGGTGGAGACATTCAGTACTTC.

The rearrangement uses TRBV7-2 and TRBJ1-1; 7 bases line up with TRBD1. Germline trimming cut 5 bases from V and 5 bases from J; bases unmatched to any gene: 8. Germline-derived CDR1 and CDR2 are SGHTA and FQGNSA. CDR3 length: 14 amino acids. The DNA for the CDR3 is TGTGCCAGCAGCCCACTAGGGGGCAAGACTGAAGCTTTCTTT. It is translated as CASSPLGGKTEAFF.

The CDR3 is CASSLRTGSGTEAFF. The CDR3 DNA reads TGCGCCAGCAGCTTGAGGACCGGGAGTGGCACTGAAGCTTTCTTT. The chain is built from TRBV5-1 and TRBJ1-1; unclear D gene. Trimming pared 1 base from V and 4 bases from J, leaving 14 bases between. The CDR3 is made up of 15 amino acids. The germline V gene encodes CDR1 SGHRS and CDR2 YFSETQ.

The rearrangement joins TRBV25-1 to TRBJ2-3; D possibly matches TRBD1 or TRBD2 (5 bases each). Germline V gene lookup returns CDR1 MGHDK and CDR2 SYGVNS. The CDR3 has 14 amino acids. V was pared by 3 bases and J by 0 bases, with 7 bases between. In DNA, the CDR3 is TGTGCCAGCAGTGACCGGGACAGCACAGATACGCAGTATTTT. Translating gives CASSDRDSTDTQYF.

The genes are TRBV4-2 and TRBJ2-3; the D gene is possibly TRBD1 (5 bases). The V gene's germline CDR1 is LGHNA and CDR2 YNFKEQ. With 2 bases removed from V and 4 bases from J, the gap between germline ends came to 13 bases. The CDR3 is 15 amino acids. The CDR3 spells CASSQLMGPADTQYF. DNA of the CDR3: TGTGCCAGCAGCCAACTTATGGGGCCAGCAGATACGCAGTATTTT.

The chain is built from TRBV9 and TRBJ2-1; TRBD2 aligns across 12 bases. The CDR3 contains 16 residues. The germline gives CDR1 SGDLS, CDR2 YYNGEE. V was clipped by 3 bases and J by 9 bases; unmatched bases: 10. CDR3 protein: CASSENRLAGASEQFF. The CDR3 DNA reads as TGTGCCAGCAGCGAAAACCGACTAGCGGGAGCCTCTGAGCAGTTCTTC.

The genes are TRBV30 and TRBJ2-1; the D gene is possibly TRBD1 (5 bases). The CDR3 extends over 14 amino acids. Germline lookup yields CDR1 GTSNPN and CDR2 SVGIG (reference sequence). V lost 2 bases to trimming and J lost 5 bases, with 13 bases between them. This CDR3 reads CAWSPQGLNNEQFF. In DNA form, the CDR3 reads TGTGCCTGGAGTCCCCAGGGCCTTAACAATGAGCAGTTCTTC.